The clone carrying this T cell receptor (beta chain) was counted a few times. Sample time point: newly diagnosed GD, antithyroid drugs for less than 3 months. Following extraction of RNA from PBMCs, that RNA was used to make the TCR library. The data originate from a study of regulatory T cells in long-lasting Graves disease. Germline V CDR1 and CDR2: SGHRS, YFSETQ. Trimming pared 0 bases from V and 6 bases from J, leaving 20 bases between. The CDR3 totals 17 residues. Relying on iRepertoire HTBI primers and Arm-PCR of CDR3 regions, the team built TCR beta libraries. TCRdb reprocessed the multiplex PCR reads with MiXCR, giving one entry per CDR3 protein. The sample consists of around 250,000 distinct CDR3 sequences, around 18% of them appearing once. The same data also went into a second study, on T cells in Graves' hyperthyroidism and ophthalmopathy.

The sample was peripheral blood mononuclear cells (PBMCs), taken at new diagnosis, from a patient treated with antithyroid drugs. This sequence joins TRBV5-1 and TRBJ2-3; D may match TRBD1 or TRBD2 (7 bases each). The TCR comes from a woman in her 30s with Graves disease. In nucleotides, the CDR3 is TGCGCCAGCAGCTTGGCCCAGGGAGGGGGCCACACGGATACGCAGTATTTT. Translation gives CASSLAQGGGHTDTQYF. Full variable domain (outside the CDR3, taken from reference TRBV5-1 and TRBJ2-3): KAGVTQTPRYLIKTRGQQVTLSCSPISGHRSVSWYQQTPGQGLQFLFEYFSETQRNKGNFPGRFSGRQFSNSRSEMNVSTLELGDSALYLCASSLAQGGGHTDTQYFGPGTRLTVL.